One T cell receptor beta chain is described in this entry. The antigen is unknown. The germline V gene encodes CDR1 SEHNR and CDR2 FQNEAQ (reference sequence). V gave up 1 base and J gave up 5 bases, with 12 bases separating them. The CDR3 has 14 amino acids. The PCR was carried out with 60 Vbeta primers and 13 Jbeta primers. Assay: immunoSEQ multiplex PCR; the TCRdb copy retains only in-frame clones and omits some. Of approximately 240,000 clones listed, about 80% are singletons. These data come from a study of cytomegalovirus exposure and HLA in healthy donors. Study conclusions and caveats: Researchers counted roughly 150 TCR beta chains as cytomegalovirus-associated.

The V and J genes are TRBV7-9 and TRBJ2-7, with unresolved D. The TCR comes from a woman aged 40-49 years in good health and CMV-seronegative. The sample consisted of PBMCs. CDR3 in amino acids: CASSLVQNVNEQYF. The CDR3 region has the DNA TGTGCCAGCAGCTTAGTTCAAAATGTCAACGAGCAGTACTTC. Full variable domain (outside the CDR3, taken from reference TRBV7-9 and TRBJ2-7): DTGVSQNPRHKITKRGQNVTFRCDPISEHNRLYWYRQTLGQGPEFLTYFQNEAQLEKSRLLSDRFSAERPKGSFSTLEIQRTEQGDSAMYLCASSLVQNVNEQYFGPGTRLTVT.